The clone carrying this T cell receptor beta chain was seen a handful of times. Antigen unknown. What was sequenced were expressed TCRB transcripts, since all of the isolated RNA had been reverse transcribed. Some clones are missing from TCRdb's copy, which holds only in-frame ones; the method was immunoSEQ multiplex PCR. Found here are about 140,000 clones, 6.9% of them singletons; the top ten hold about 1.4%. CD45RO/CCR7/CD25/CD127/CD95/CD27 staining was used to isolate CD4+ naive, central memory, regulatory and stem cell-like memory cells by sorting. Each population that was sorted was more than 98% pure. This specimen belongs to a study of beta chain features in type 1 diabetes. Study as a whole: Age, gender and cell yields were similar between patients and healthy donors.

CDR3 size: 13 residues. V was pared by 5 bases and J by 6 bases, with 2 bases of the junction left unmatched. Germline CDR1 reads KGHSH; CDR2 reads LQKENI. Study-wide results and limits: Fewer junction insertions and more nucleotide deletions appeared in type 1 diabetes patients.

Sequenced sample: central memory CD4+ T cells from blood. The clonotype originates from a woman aged 30 to 39 in good health. The chain is built from TRBV18 and TRBJ1-4; 8 bases fit TRBD1. The CDR3 bases are TGTGCCAGCTCAACACAGGGGGATGAAAAACTGTTTTTT. It translates to CASSTQGDEKLFF.